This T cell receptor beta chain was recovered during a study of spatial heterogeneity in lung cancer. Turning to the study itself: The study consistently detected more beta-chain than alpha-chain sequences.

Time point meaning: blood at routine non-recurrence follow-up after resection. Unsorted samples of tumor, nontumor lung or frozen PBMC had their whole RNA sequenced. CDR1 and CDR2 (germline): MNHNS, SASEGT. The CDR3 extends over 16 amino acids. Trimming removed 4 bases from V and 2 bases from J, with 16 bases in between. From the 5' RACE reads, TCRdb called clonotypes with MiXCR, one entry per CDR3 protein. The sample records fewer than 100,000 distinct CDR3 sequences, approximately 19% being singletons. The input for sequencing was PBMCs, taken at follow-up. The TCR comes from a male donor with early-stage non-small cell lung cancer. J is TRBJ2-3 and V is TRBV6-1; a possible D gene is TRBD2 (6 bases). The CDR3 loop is CASSASLGGVTDTQYF. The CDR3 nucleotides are TGTGCCAGCAGTGCCTCCTTGGGGGGAGTCACAGATACGCAGTATTTT.